One and the same sample provided the 19 T cell receptor beta chains below, sequenced in a study of T cells in Graves' hyperthyroidism and ophthalmopathy. What was amplified from RNA transcripts were TCR beta CDR3 regions. TCR CDR3 underwent first-round RT-PCR with the HTBI primer set. TCRdb re-called the multiplex PCR reads with MiXCR, one entry per CDR3 protein. In the table there are about 560,000 distinct CDR3 sequences, approximately 14% of which are singletons. Sequencing used blood. The source is a woman aged 25 to 39 with Graves' hyperthyroidism.

This clonotype was observed a few times. V is TRBV20-1 and J is TRBJ2-7, with 8 bases identical to TRBD1. V shed 5 bases, J shed 2 bases, and the junction held 5 bases outside the gene matches. Germline-derived CDR1 and CDR2 are DFQATT and SNEGSKA (reference sequence). The CDR3 has 13 residues. The CDR3: CSAWDRTTYEQYF. The CDR3 bases are TGCAGTGCTTGGGACAGGACCACCTACGAGCAGTACTTC.

This clonotype was counted only a few times. The V gene is TRBV20-1, the J gene TRBJ2-5; TRBD2 agrees at 9 bases. Germline CDR1 DFQATT, CDR2 SNEGSKA (reference sequence). The J segment lost 2 bases and the V segment lost 3 bases, leaving 7 bases of the junction unmatched. This CDR3 has 15 residues. Here the CDR3 DNA reads TGCAGTGCTAGTGATGGCGGGGGGGTGCAAGAGACCCAGTACTTC. It specifies CSASDGGGVQETQYF.

This clonotype has at least ten counts. Here the CDR3 reads CASGEGDPGLGGYNEQFF. The CDR3 nucleotides are TGTGCCAGCGGGGAAGGGGACCCGGGACTAGGAGGTTACAATGAGCAGTTCTTC. The J gene is TRBJ2-1, the V gene TRBV12-3 or TRBV12-4; 8 positions match TRBD2. The CDR3 sequence is 18 residues long. J was trimmed by 4 bases and V by 8 bases; bases with no gene match: 19.

This clonotype was seen many times. This chain connects TRBV6-1 to TRBJ2-1; 10 bases line up with TRBD2. Germline CDR1 reads MNHNS; CDR2 reads SASEGT. The CDR3 loop spans 18 amino acids. Trimming removed 4 bases from V and 3 bases from J; junction bases left unmatched: 12. As DNA, the CDR3 is TGTGCCAGCAGTGCTAGCGGGAGTCCCGGACACCTCTACAATGAGCAGTTCTTC. It yields the protein CASSASGSPGHLYNEQFF.

About this clonotype: This may come from a read error, since a much larger clone is one base off. The CDR3 nucleotides read TGTGCCAGCAGCCACGGGACAGGCTACGAGCAGTTCTTC. Protein product: CASSHGTGYEQFF. The chain joins TRBV7-9 to TRBJ2-7; 8 nucleotides line up with TRBD1. The better agreement between TRBJ2-1 and the DNA end casts doubt on the J call. Germline loops: CDR1 SEHNR, CDR2 FQNEAQ (reference sequence). The CDR3 totals 13 residues.

Ten or more counts support this clonotype. The chain carries TRBV30 and TRBJ1-2; a possible D gene is TRBD1 (6 bases). Trimming took 5 bases from V and 7 from J, leaving 14 bases between them. This CDR3 has 12 amino acids. CDR1 is GTSNPN and CDR2 is SVGIG in the germline V gene (reference sequence). The CDR3 DNA is TGTGCCTGGTCCCAGGGGCTCGGTGGCTACACCTTC. Translated: CAWSQGLGGYTF.

This clonotype has a handful of counts. The chain employs TRBV30 and TRBJ1-1; no clear D. Trimming took off 0 bases at V and 9 bases at J, with 8 bases between the two ends. Germline CDR1 is GTSNPN and CDR2 is SVGIG (reference sequence). The CDR3 runs 11 residues. This CDR3 reads CAWSVLSKAFF. The CDR3 DNA follows: TGTGCCTGGAGTGTACTCTCGAAAGCTTTCTTT. Full variable domain (outside the CDR3, taken from reference TRBV30 and TRBJ1-1): SQTIHQWPATLVQPVGSPLSLECTVEGTSNPNLYWYRQAAGRGLQLLFYSVGIGQISSEVPQNLSASRPQDRQFILSSKKLLLSDSGFYLCAWSVLSKAFFGQGTRLTVV.

This clonotype has at least ten counts. J is TRBJ2-7 and V is TRBV3-1, with TRBD1 matching 9 bases. The germline gives CDR1 LGHDT, CDR2 YNNKEL (reference sequence). The CDR3 is made up of 14 amino acids. After removal of 0 bases from V and 3 bases from J, the junction contained 0 bases not matched to a gene. CDR3 sequence: CASSQEDRGYEQYF. In nucleotides, the CDR3 is TGTGCCAGCAGCCAAGAGGACAGGGGCTACGAGCAGTACTTC.

The rearrangement links TRBV27 to TRBJ2-7; no reliable D call. Per the germline V gene, CDR1 is MNHEY and CDR2 is SMNVEV (reference sequence). The V gene lost 6 bases and the J gene lost 2 bases, with 14 bases spanning the gap. This CDR3 region has 14 residues. DNA of the CDR3: TGTGCCAGCAGAAACCCCCGGACCGCCTACGAGCAGTACTTC. Translated, it gives CASRNPRTAYEQYF.

To note about this clonotype: This may be a read error: a much more frequent sequence differs by one nucleotide. This chain joins TRBV20-1 and TRBJ2-1, with 10 bases identical to TRBD2. The J call may be incorrect, as the DNA end agrees better with TRBJ2-7. The CDR3 sequence is 14 residues long. Germline values: CDR1 DFQATT, CDR2 SNEGSKA (reference sequence). CDR3 loop: CSATGTSAYNEQYF. The CDR3 bases are TGCAGTGCTACCGGGACTAGCGCCTACAATGAGCAGTACTTC.

The chain carries TRBV7-2 and TRBJ2-7; 13 bases are shared with TRBD2. This CDR3 region has 16 residues. CDR1 and CDR2 from the germline V gene are SGHTA and FQGNSA. V dropped 5 bases and J dropped 6; count of bases not matched to a gene: 10. The CDR3 reads CASSSSGTSGDGEQYF. Written as DNA, the CDR3 is TGTGCCAGCAGCAGTTCCGGGACTAGCGGGGACGGCGAGCAGTACTTC. Complete variable domain (other parts from reference TRBV7-2 and TRBJ2-7): GAGVSQSPSNKVTEKGKDVELRCDPISGHTALYWYRQSLGQGLEFLIYFQGNSAPDKSGLPSDRFSAERTGGSVSTLTIQRTQQEDSAVYLCASSSSGTSGDGEQYFGPGTRLTVT.

This clonotype was seen ten or more times. This chain links TRBV7-9 with TRBJ2-7; a weak D match, TRBD2 (7 bases). Trimming left V 3 bases short and J 2 bases short, with 17 bases between. The CDR3 covers 16 residues. Germline V gene lookup returns CDR1 SEHNR and CDR2 FQNEAQ (reference sequence). Here the CDR3 DNA reads TGTGCCAGCAGCTTCCCTCCTAGCGGACAGACCTACGAGCAGTACTTC. It yields the protein CASSFPPSGQTYEQYF.

At least ten counts were recorded for this clonotype. The J gene is TRBJ1-1, the V gene TRBV12-3 or TRBV12-4; D gene unclear. The CDR3 is 15 amino acids. Between the trimmed V and J ends, which lost 1 base and 1 base, there was a span of 10 bases. The CDR3 bases are TGTGCCAGCAGTTTAGGGGTGGGGAGGAACACTGAAGCTTTCTTT. Translating gives CASSLGVGRNTEAFF.

This clonotype was seen a handful of times. The chain combines TRBV5-1 with TRBJ1-2, with a tentative D call TRBD1 (6 bases). CDR1 is SGHRS, CDR2 YFSETQ, per germline. The CDR3 runs 12 residues. V dropped 4 bases and J dropped 4 bases, with 8 bases sitting between them. The CDR3 protein is CASSPDSYGYTF. The CDR3 region has the DNA TGCGCCAGCAGCCCGGACAGCTATGGCTACACCTTC.

The rearrangement uses TRBV4-1 and TRBJ2-1; perhaps TRBD2 as D (6 bases). The CDR3 runs 15 residues. V dropped 3 bases and J dropped 9 bases, with 18 bases sitting between them. Per the germline V gene, CDR1 is MGHRA and CDR2 is YSYEKL. CDR3 amino acids: CASSHTTSIAGEQFF. The DNA for the CDR3 is TGCGCCAGCAGCCATACGACTAGTATAGCTGGTGAGCAGTTCTTC.

This clonotype was seen at least ten times. J is TRBJ2-1 and V is TRBV7-2, with 9 bases aligning to TRBD2. The V segment lost 0 bases and the J segment 2 bases; nucleotides outside the gene matches: 2. In germline, CDR1 is SGHTA, CDR2 FQGNSA. This CDR3 has 16 residues. The CDR3 spells CASSLASGGTYNEQFF. In nucleotides, the CDR3 is TGTGCCAGCAGCTTAGCTAGCGGGGGTACCTACAATGAGCAGTTCTTC.

The chain combines TRBV7-9 with TRBJ2-2, with 9 bases fitting TRBD1. This CDR3 comprises 15 residues. V dropped 6 bases and J dropped 4; count of bases not matched to a gene: 6. Germline CDR1 SEHNR, CDR2 FQNEAQ (reference sequence). This CDR3 reads CASRPQGATTGELFF. Here the CDR3 DNA reads TGTGCCAGCAGACCACAGGGGGCGACCACCGGGGAGCTGTTTTTT. The full variable domain, its missing parts supplied by reference TRBV7-9 and TRBJ2-2, is DTGVSQNPRHKITKRGQNVTFRCDPISEHNRLYWYRQTLGQGPEFLTYFQNEAQLEKSRLLSDRFSAERPKGSFSTLEIQRTEQGDSAMYLCASRPQGATTGELFFGEGSRLTVL.

V usage is TRBV5-1 and J usage is TRBJ2-7, with TRBD2 matching over 15 bases. The CDR3 loop spans 15 amino acids. The V segment lost 4 bases and the J segment 6 bases; nucleotides outside the gene matches: 5. CDR1 is SGHRS and CDR2 is YFSETQ in the germline V gene. The CDR3 DNA reads as TGCGCCAGCAGCCAGGGACTAGCGGGAGGCGGCGAGCAGTACTTC. It specifies CASSQGLAGGGEQYF.

The chain is built from TRBV15 and TRBJ2-7, with TRBD1 matching over 8 bases. V trimming: 4 bases; J trimming: 2 bases; junction bases outside the gene matches: 10. This CDR3 has 16 residues. CDR1 and CDR2 from the germline V gene are LNHNV and YYDKDF (reference sequence). The CDR3 nucleotides read TGTGCCACCAGCATGACAGGGGTTCAACTCACCTACGAGCAGTACTTC. Translating gives CATSMTGVQLTYEQYF.